These 14 T cell receptor beta chains came from one sample sequenced in a study of shared clonotypes between healthy human individuals. The table came from immunoSEQ multiplex PCR; TCRdb's copy has only in-frame clones and leaves some out. Among around 500,000 clones, approximately 82% were seen once, and the ten largest hold 9.5% to 15%. Material for sequencing was PBMCs. The receptor set was obtained from a woman aged 35 to 49 in good health. Some clones in this sample may be carry-over from other donors' samples.

The chain carries TRBV19 and TRBJ1-4, with D possibly matching TRBD1 (5 bases). Germline assignment: CDR1 LNHDA and CDR2 SQIVND (reference sequence). With 4 bases removed from V and 3 bases from J, the gap between germline ends came to 18 bases. The CDR3 has 17 residues. The CDR3 loop is CASSTNRDSGANEKLFF. CDR3 coding DNA: TGTGCCAGTAGTACAAACCGGGACTCGGGTGCTAATGAAAAACTGTTTTTT.

CDR3 amino acids: CATSRDPASGANVLTF. The CDR3 bases are TGTGCCACCAGCAGAGATCCCGCCTCTGGGGCCAACGTCCTGACTTTC. The chain couples TRBV15 to TRBJ2-6; D gene ambiguous. Trimming stripped 0 bases from V and 0 bases from J, with 6 bases between. The CDR3 sequence is 16 residues long. From germline, CDR1 is LNHNV and CDR2 YYDKDF (reference sequence).

The CDR3 reads CASSPAGGPYEQYF. In DNA form, the CDR3 reads TGTGCCTCCTCACCGGCAGGGGGGCCCTACGAGCAGTACTTC. The chain has TRBV6-6 and TRBJ2-7, with D possibly TRBD1 on 7 matching bases. Trimming shortened V by 11 bases and J by 2 bases, and 19 bases separated the two germline ends. Per the germline V gene, CDR1 is MNHNY and CDR2 is SVGAGI (reference sequence). This CDR3 spans 14 amino acids.

V usage is TRBV28 and J usage is TRBJ1-5; D not resolved. CDR1 is MDHEN, CDR2 SYDVKM, per germline. The CDR3 runs to 14 residues. Deletions cut 2 bases from V and 7 bases from J, with 12 bases between. CDR3 nucleotide sequence: TGTGCCAGCAGTTTAGGGCCCCAAAGACAGCCCCAGCATTTT. Translation: CASSLGPQRQPQHF.

The chain is built from TRBV15 and TRBJ1-1, with D uncertain. The CDR3 totals 11 residues. Germline CDR1 is LNHNV and CDR2 is YYDKDF (reference sequence). V was clipped by 0 bases and J by 6 bases, with 2 bases between them. The CDR3 reads CATSRESEAFF. The CDR3 DNA sequence: TGTGCCACCAGCAGAGAGTCTGAAGCTTTCTTT.

V gene TRBV23-1 combines with J gene TRBJ2-1; 12 positions match TRBD2. TRBV23-1 is placed among ORFs of uncertain function. V gave up 3 bases and J gave up 7 bases; unmatched junction bases: 7. This CDR3 contains 16 residues. CDR3 bases: TGCGCCAGCAGTCACTTTATAGGACTAGCGGGAAATGAGCAGTTCTTC. Protein sequence: CASSHFIGLAGNEQFF.

The chain carries TRBV10-2 and TRBJ2-2, with D perhaps matching TRBD1 (5 bases). From germline, CDR1 is WSHSY and CDR2 SAAADI. This CDR3 has 14 residues. V was clipped by 3 bases and J by 6 bases, with 11 bases between them. The CDR3, as DNA: TGCGCCAGCAGTGAAGGGGTCTACCCCGGGGAGCTGTTTTTT. Its protein is CASSEGVYPGELFF.

This rearrangement joins TRBV30 to TRBJ2-3, with D tentatively TRBD1 (7 bases). There are 13 residues in the CDR3. Germline V gene sequence: CDR1 GTSNPN, CDR2 SVGIG (reference sequence). V was shortened by 4 bases and J by 4 bases, with 12 bases between the two germline ends. CDR3 bases: TGTGCCTGGATTGCCAGGGGGGCAGATACGCAGTATTTT. Protein product: CAWIARGADTQYF.

This clone was recorded only once. DNA for the CDR3: TGTGCCAGCAGGCCTCTCCCGGGAGCGAGCCGCGAGCAGTACTTC. It specifies CASRPLPGASREQYF. The chain couples TRBV6-5 to TRBJ2-7, with a weak D call TRBD2 (6 bases). Germline CDR1 and CDR2: MNHEY and SVGAGI. This CDR3 has 15 residues. The V end lost 6 bases, the J end lost 6 bases, and 21 bases lay between the germline ends.

This chain links TRBV18 with TRBJ2-7; TRBD2 is a possible D gene (5 bases). Germline V gene sequence: CDR1 KGHSH, CDR2 LQKENI. The CDR3 totals 12 residues. V was pared by 3 bases and J by 6 bases, with 9 bases between. The CDR3 nucleotides are TGTGCCAGCTCACCCGGGGATGGCGAGCAGTACTTC. This sequence encodes CASSPGDGEQYF.

Concerning this clone itself: The sample carries other DNA sequences with the same CDR3. The chain recombines TRBV10-2 with TRBJ2-7, with D unclear. Trimming took 4 bases from V and 2 from J, leaving 3 bases between them. The CDR3 is 11 residues long. CDR1 is WSHSY and CDR2 is SAAADI in the germline V gene. The CDR3 DNA is TGCGCCAGCAGTGGAGCCTACGAGCAGTACTTC. This encodes CASSGAYEQYF.

The chain carries TRBV28 and TRBJ1-2; D gene unclear. Germline-derived CDR1 and CDR2 are MDHEN and SYDVKM. This CDR3 is built from 13 residues. The V and J ends lost 3 bases and 8 bases respectively, with 13 bases between them. CDR3 loop: CASSFAGEGGYTF. The CDR3 DNA reads TGTGCCAGCAGTTTTGCCGGGGAAGGAGGCTACACCTTC.

The V call is TRBV16, the J call TRBJ1-5, with unresolved D. Germline loops: CDR1 KGHSY, CDR2 FQNENV. V was trimmed by 2 bases and J by 0 bases, leaving 11 bases between them. The CDR3 runs 16 residues. CDR3 coding DNA: TGTGCCAGCAGCCAAGTAGGGTCCGATAGCAATCAGCCCCAGCATTTT. It specifies CASSQVGSDSNQPQHF.

This clone appeared a single time. The chain carries TRBV28 and TRBJ2-1; D is ambiguous. The germline V and J ends were trimmed by 4 bases and 6 bases, with 10 bases remaining between them. This CDR3 is 13 amino acids long. Germline loops: CDR1 MDHEN, CDR2 SYDVKM. The CDR3 DNA reads as TGTGCCAGCAGTTCCAGGTTGCGCAATGAGCAGTTCTTC. Translating gives CASSSRLRNEQFF.